The 29 T cell receptor beta chains presented below share a single source sample, sequenced in a study of cytomegalovirus exposure and HLA in healthy donors. The PCR used 60 Vbeta and 13 Jbeta primers. Measured with immunoSEQ multiplex PCR; TCRdb has only the in-frame clones, and not every one. The table records more than 140,000 clones, roughly 79% of them present only once. The sample comprised PBMCs. The receptors come from a male donor in good health and CMV-seronegative.

The chain recombines TRBV5-4 with TRBJ2-6, with D possibly matching TRBD1 (5 bases). The V and J ends lost 0 bases and 1 base respectively, with 5 bases between them. Germline-derived CDR1 and CDR2 are SGHNT and YYREEE (reference sequence). This CDR3 has 15 residues. The CDR3 sequence: CASSLDRSGANVLTF. CDR3 sequence (DNA): TGTGCCAGCAGCTTGGACAGGTCTGGGGCCAACGTCCTGACTTTC.

This clone is a singleton in its sample. The genes are TRBV2 and TRBJ2-7; D is undetermined. Germline values: CDR1 SNHLY, CDR2 FYNNEI. Deletions cut 1 base from V and 0 bases from J, with 10 bases between. The CDR3 is 15 residues long. The CDR3 reads CASSEGKESSYEQYF. Written as DNA, the CDR3 is TGTGCCAGCAGTGAAGGGAAGGAGAGCTCCTACGAGCAGTACTTC.

This chain links TRBV9 with TRBJ2-1, with a tentative D call TRBD1 (5 bases). The germline V and J ends were trimmed by 0 bases and 9 bases, with 13 bases remaining between them. CDR1 SGDLS and CDR2 YYNGEE come from the germline V gene. This CDR3 is built from 14 residues. CDR3 coding DNA: TGTGCCAGCAGCGTAGCGTCAGGGCAAGGTGAGCAGTTCTTC. This translates into CASSVASGQGEQFF.

This clone was seen once. CDR3 in amino acids: CSAATGRSYEQYF. The CDR3 DNA sequence: TGCAGCGCCGCGACAGGAAGGTCCTACGAGCAGTACTTC. This chain uses TRBV29-1 with TRBJ2-7; TRBD1 might be the D (6 bases). The CDR3 contains 13 residues. Germline CDR1 reads SQVTM; CDR2 reads ANQGSEA. Trimming shortened V by 7 bases and J by 1 base, and 14 bases separated the two germline ends.

The chain employs TRBV25-1 and TRBJ1-2; 12 bases agree with TRBD1. Germline-derived CDR1 and CDR2 are MGHDK and SYGVNS. Losses at the gene ends were 1 base for V and 6 bases for J; bases not matched to a gene: 6. The CDR3 is made up of 16 amino acids. CDR3 in amino acids: CASSESGTGGPNGYTF. The CDR3 DNA follows: TGTGCCAGCAGTGAATCCGGGACAGGGGGCCCGAATGGCTACACCTTC.

The genes are TRBV19 and TRBJ2-1; 10 positions agree with TRBD2. The CDR3 covers 16 residues. Germline-derived CDR1 and CDR2 are LNHDA and SQIVND (reference sequence). V dropped 1 base and J dropped 5; count of bases not matched to a gene: 5. The CDR3 DNA follows: TGTGCCAGTAGTATAGGTGGGACTAGCGTCAACAATGAGCAGTTCTTC. Its protein product is CASSIGGTSVNNEQFF.

The chain uses TRBV9 and TRBJ2-2; 9 bases line up with TRBD1. After removal of 2 bases from V and 6 bases from J, the junction contained 2 bases not matched to a gene. The CDR3 is 14 amino acids. Germline assignment: CDR1 SGDLS and CDR2 YYNGEE. In nucleotides, the CDR3 is TGTGCCAGCAGCGTGACAGGGGGATCCGGGGAGCTGTTTTTT. Its protein is CASSVTGGSGELFF.

The chain carries TRBV27 and TRBJ1-5, with TRBD1 as a possible D gene (5 bases). The CDR3 is 15 amino acids. Germline V gives CDR1 MNHEY, CDR2 SMNVEV (reference sequence). V lost 0 bases, J lost 3 bases, and 9 bases lay in between. The CDR3 spells CASSLSGGFNQPQHF. The CDR3, as DNA: TGTGCCAGCAGTTTATCCGGGGGGTTCAATCAGCCCCAGCATTTT.

This rearrangement joins TRBV6-1 to TRBJ2-5, with 8 bases fitting TRBD2. Looked up from germline, CDR1 is MNHNS and CDR2 is SASEGT. CDR3 length: 16 amino acids. V shed 3 bases, J shed 1 base, and the junction held 7 bases outside the gene matches. The CDR3 region has the DNA TGTGCCAGCAGTGAGGGGACTAGACCACTCCAAGAGACCCAGTACTTC. It yields the protein CASSEGTRPLQETQYF.

This chain joins TRBV5-1 and TRBJ1-4; 7 nucleotides agree with TRBD1. Per germline, CDR1 SGHRS and CDR2 YFSETQ. Germline trimming cut 4 bases from V and 5 bases from J; bases unmatched to any gene: 8. This CDR3 is 15 amino acids long. This chain's CDR3 is CASSRGDSVNEKLFF. The CDR3 bases are TGCGCCAGCAGCCGAGGGGACAGCGTGAATGAAAAACTGTTTTTT.

This clone showed up just once. The V gene is TRBV6-6, the J gene TRBJ2-1; 9 bases are shared with TRBD2. J gave up 8 bases and V 2 bases, and 4 bases lay outside the gene matches. Looked up from germline, CDR1 is MNHNY and CDR2 is SVGAGI (reference sequence). This CDR3 region has 14 residues. This chain's CDR3 is CASSYKAGGDEQFF. CDR3 sequence (DNA): TGTGCCAGCAGTTACAAGGCGGGAGGGGATGAGCAGTTCTTC.

The chain recombines TRBV19 with TRBJ1-2; weak D call: TRBD1 (5 bases). Trimming removed 5 bases at V and 2 bases at J, with 18 bases between. The CDR3 runs 16 residues. Germline V gene data show CDR1 as LNHDA and CDR2 as SQIVND (reference sequence). The CDR3 loop is CASSAHDEGVNYGYTF. DNA for the CDR3: TGTGCCAGTAGTGCCCACGACGAAGGGGTGAACTATGGCTACACCTTC.

The chain uses TRBV5-1 and TRBJ2-3; TRBD1 might be the D (5 bases). Germline lookup yields CDR1 SGHRS and CDR2 YFSETQ. This CDR3 is 15 amino acids long. V was clipped by 1 base and J by 0 bases, with 9 bases between them. The CDR3 loop is CASSLLGVSTDTQYF. The CDR3 DNA follows: TGCGCCAGCAGCTTGTTAGGGGTTAGCACAGATACGCAGTATTTT.

J is TRBJ2-5 and V is TRBV5-6; TRBD2 aligns across 15 bases. This CDR3 region has 17 residues. The V and J ends lost 4 bases and 5 bases, in that order; junction bases with no gene match: 9. The germline gives CDR1 SGHDT, CDR2 YYEEEE. In DNA, the CDR3 is TGTGCCAGCAGCCGGACTAGCGGGAGGGTAGCTCAGGAGACCCAGTACTTC. Residues: CASSRTSGRVAQETQYF.

The rearrangement joins TRBV28 to TRBJ2-3, with 10 positions matching TRBD2. Germline V lookup: CDR1 MDHEN, CDR2 SYDVKM. CDR3 length: 17 residues. With 5 bases clipped from V and 0 bases from J, the junction kept 8 bases outside the gene matches. CDR3 sequence reads: CASSLAGATDSTDTQYF. The CDR3 nucleotides read TGTGCCAGCAGTCTAGCGGGGGCCACCGATAGCACAGATACGCAGTATTTT.

The genes are TRBV6-4 and TRBJ2-1; 10 bases are a match to TRBD2. The CDR3 is 18 amino acids. Germline V CDR1 and CDR2: MRHNA, SNTAGT. J gave up 6 bases and V 2 bases, and 13 bases lay outside the gene matches. CDR3 DNA sequence: TGTGCCAGCAGTGACCAGAGTAGCGGGGGGCCCGGGGGCAATGAGCAGTTCTTC. It yields the protein CASSDQSSGGPGGNEQFF.

The gene calls are TRBV10-3 and TRBJ1-5; D not certain. Looked up from germline, CDR1 is ENHRY and CDR2 is SYGVKD. Trimming removed 2 bases at V and 4 bases at J, with 12 bases between. CDR3 length: 15 residues. The CDR3 DNA reads TGTGCCATCAGTGAGGATGGAGGCCAGAATCAGCCCCAGCATTTT. It encodes CAISEDGGQNQPQHF.

The chain links TRBV5-4 to TRBJ1-5, with D perhaps TRBD1 (5 bases). The V gene's germline CDR1 is SGHNT and CDR2 YYREEE (reference sequence). The CDR3 covers 13 residues. V was clipped by 4 bases and J by 11 bases, with 16 bases between them. As DNA, the CDR3 is TGTGCCAGCAGCCTAGGACCCAGGGAAGCCCAGCATTTT. Protein sequence: CASSLGPREAQHF. The full variable domain, its missing parts supplied by reference TRBV5-4 and TRBJ1-5, is ETGVTQSPTHLIKTRGQQVTLRCSSQSGHNTVSWYQQALGQGPQFIFQYYREEENGRGNFPPRFSGLQFPNYSSELNVNALELDDSALYLCASSLGPREAQHFGDGTRLSIL.

The V gene is TRBV5-1, the J gene TRBJ1-6; D might be TRBD1 (5 bases). V dropped 4 bases and J dropped 10 bases, with 15 bases sitting between them. The germline V gene has CDR1 SGHRS and CDR2 YFSETQ. This CDR3 has 14 amino acids. CDR3 bases: TGCGCCAGCAGCGAAGGACAAGGGATATCACCCCTCCACTTT. Protein product: CASSEGQGISPLHF. Full variable domain (outside the CDR3, taken from reference TRBV5-1 and TRBJ1-6): KAGVTQTPRYLIKTRGQQVTLSCSPISGHRSVSWYQQTPGQGLQFLFEYFSETQRNKGNFPGRFSGRQFSNSRSEMNVSTLELGDSALYLCASSEGQGISPLHFGNGTRLTVT.

The rearrangement uses TRBV5-1 and TRBJ2-7, with 7 bases identical to TRBD1. Germline V gives CDR1 SGHRS, CDR2 YFSETQ. This CDR3 is 16 amino acids long. The V gene end was trimmed by 4 bases and the J gene end by 2 bases; junction bases not matched to a gene: 12. CDR3 loop: CASSRNTGAVPYEQYF. For the CDR3, the DNA is TGCGCCAGCAGCAGAAATACAGGGGCCGTACCCTACGAGCAGTACTTC.

This clone was found once. One end of the junction varies from germline; a read error may be responsible. The V call is TRBV7-9, the J call TRBJ2-5; D ambiguous. This CDR3 region has 15 residues. Germline values: CDR1 SEHNR, CDR2 FQNEAQ (reference sequence). CDR3 residues: CSSSLFLISQETQYF. CDR3 nucleotide sequence: TGTTCCAGCAGCCTCTTTCTTATATCCCAAGAGACCCAGTACTTC.

Details on this clone: The junction departs from germline at one end; a sequencing error may be responsible. The same CDR3 can be traced to other DNA sequences in this sample. The V and J genes are TRBV6-6 and TRBJ2-3; a possible D gene is TRBD1 (7 bases). The CDR3 totals 15 residues. The V gene's germline CDR1 is MNHNY and CDR2 SVGAGI (reference sequence). The chain's CDR3 is CASRGNRGGTDTQYF. For the CDR3, the DNA is TGTGCCAGCAGGGGAAACAGGGGAGGCACAGACACGCAGTATTTT.

The rearrangement links TRBV18 to TRBJ2-2; 10 nucleotides align to TRBD1. V dropped 2 bases and J dropped 5; count of bases not matched to a gene: 2. This CDR3 comprises 15 residues. In germline, CDR1 is KGHSH, CDR2 LQKENI. This CDR3 is CASSPGTGATGELFF. CDR3 bases: TGTGCCAGCTCACCAGGGACAGGGGCAACCGGGGAGCTGTTTTTT.

J is TRBJ1-3 and V is TRBV29-1; tentative D call: TRBD1 (6 bases). Between the trimmed V and J ends, which lost 0 bases and 2 bases, there was a span of 14 bases. The germline V gene encodes CDR1 SQVTM and CDR2 ANQGSEA. The CDR3 length is 16 residues. Here the CDR3 reads CSVEDHITGTGNTIYF. The DNA for the CDR3 is TGCAGCGTTGAAGACCACATAACAGGGACTGGAAACACCATATATTTT. The full variable domain, completed using reference TRBV29-1 and TRBJ1-3, is SAVISQKPSRDICQRGTSLTIQCQVDSQVTMMFWYRQQPGQSLTLIATANQGSEATYESGFVIDKFPISRPNLTFSTLTVSNMSPEDSSIYLCSVEDHITGTGNTIYFGEGSWLTVV.

This clone has a handful of counts. The chain recombines TRBV5-5 with TRBJ1-5; possibly TRBD1 for D (5 bases). Germline loops: CDR1 SGHKS, CDR2 YYEKEE (reference sequence). The CDR3 is made up of 16 amino acids. Trimming took off 4 bases at V and 1 base at J, with 15 bases between the two ends. Written as DNA, the CDR3 is TGTGCCAGCAGCCCATCCTGGGGCCCAAGCAATCAGCCCCAGCATTTT. Translation: CASSPSWGPSNQPQHF. The entire variable domain, with the rest obtained from reference TRBV5-5 and TRBJ1-5, is as follows: DAGVTQSPTHLIKTRGQQVTLRCSPISGHKSVSWYQQVLGQGPQFIFQYYEKEERGRGNFPDRFSARQFPNYSSELNVNALLLGDSALYLCASSPSWGPSNQPQHFGDGTRLSIL.

The V gene is TRBV7-3, the J gene TRBJ2-2, with D perhaps TRBD1 (6 bases). The CDR3 covers 14 residues. Looked up from germline, CDR1 is SGHTA and CDR2 is FQGTGA. V dropped 5 bases and J dropped 4 bases, with 11 bases sitting between them. The CDR3 DNA is TGTGCCAGCAGCCAAGGGGGATTCACCGGGGAGCTGTTTTTT. It encodes CASSQGGFTGELFF.

The CDR3 DNA reads TGTGCCTGGAGTGTTCAGCGGGGGGACCCCCGCCCCCACGAGCAGTACTTC. Amino acids: CAWSVQRGDPRPHEQYF. The chain combines TRBV30 with TRBJ2-7; 9 bases map to TRBD2. The CDR3 covers 17 residues. V lost 0 bases and J lost 5; bases outside the gene matches: 14. Germline values: CDR1 GTSNPN, CDR2 SVGIG (reference sequence).

This chain joins TRBV7-9 and TRBJ1-1; no reliable D call. Trimming cost V 5 bases and J 4 bases, with 11 bases left between them. The CDR3 is 13 residues long. Germline-derived CDR1 and CDR2 are SEHNR and FQNEAQ (reference sequence). The CDR3 is CASSTSWGTEAFF. CDR3 nucleotides: TGTGCCAGCAGCACTAGTTGGGGCACTGAAGCTTTCTTT.

Only a few counts were recorded for this clone. This rearrangement joins TRBV19 to TRBJ2-6, with TRBD1 identical over 10 bases. The CDR3 runs 17 residues. The V gene end was trimmed by 4 bases and the J gene end by 2 bases; junction bases not matched to a gene: 5. The germline V gene encodes CDR1 LNHDA and CDR2 SQIVND (reference sequence). The CDR3 region is CASSTDRGRAGANVLTF. In nucleotides, the CDR3 is TGTGCCAGTAGTACGGACAGGGGGAGAGCTGGGGCCAACGTCCTGACTTTC.